A single sample gave rise to the 5 T cell receptor beta chains below, sequenced in a study of T cells in Graves' hyperthyroidism and ophthalmopathy. Amplification of TCR beta CDR3 regions was performed using RNA transcripts as template. First-round RT-PCR with HTBI primers amplified the TCR CDR3 region. TCRdb redid the calling of the multiplex PCR reads with MiXCR, one entry per CDR3 protein. The data show hundreds of thousands of distinct CDR3 sequences, 13% seen once. The sample consisted of blood. Receptors originate from a woman in her late teens or twenties with Graves' hyperthyroidism.

This clonotype was seen ten or more times. This chain links TRBV3-1 with TRBJ2-5, with D tentatively TRBD1 (5 bases). V gave up 1 base and J gave up 2 bases, with 8 bases separating them. This CDR3 is 14 amino acids long. Germline V lookup: CDR1 LGHDT, CDR2 YNNKEL (reference sequence). The CDR3 here is CASSQGTNQETQYF. The CDR3 bases are TGTGCCAGCAGCCAAGGGACAAATCAAGAGACCCAGTACTTC.

This clonotype has just a few counts. The V gene is TRBV9, the J gene TRBJ1-2; D gene unclear. V dropped 0 bases and J dropped 8 bases, with 11 bases sitting between them. CDR1 and CDR2 (germline): SGDLS, YYNGEE. The CDR3 sequence is 13 residues long. DNA for the CDR3: TGTGCCAGCAGCGTAGCGGGTTCGGCGGGCTACACCTTC. Encoded protein: CASSVAGSAGYTF.

This clonotype has at least ten counts. V is TRBV28 and J is TRBJ2-3, with 14 bases matching TRBD2. Germline V CDR1 and CDR2: MDHEN, SYDVKM. The CDR3 contains 18 residues. The junction had 10 bases not matched to a gene; V was cut back by 2 bases and J by 6 bases. Here the CDR3 reads CASSLLFGTSGGGDTQYF. DNA for the CDR3: TGTGCCAGCAGTTTACTTTTTGGGACTAGCGGGGGAGGGGATACGCAGTATTTT.

This clonotype has at least ten counts. In nucleotides, the CDR3 is TGCAGTGCCAAGACGGGGAGCACTGAAGCTTTCTTT. Protein: CSAKTGSTEAFF. The genes are TRBV20-1 and TRBJ1-1; D uncertain. The CDR3 has 12 residues. V gave up 6 bases and J gave up 4 bases, with 12 bases separating them. Looked up from germline, CDR1 is DFQATT and CDR2 is SNEGSKA (reference sequence).

The sample holds many counts of this clonotype. The V and J genes are TRBV7-2 and TRBJ1-5; D may be TRBD1 (6 bases). There are 13 residues in the CDR3. Germline V gene lookup returns CDR1 SGHTA and CDR2 FQGNSA. Deletions cut 2 bases from V and 7 bases from J, with 9 bases between. The CDR3 DNA is TGTGCCAGCAGCTTAATAGGGGGACAGCCCCAGCATTTT. Amino acid sequence: CASSLIGGQPQHF. The full variable domain, completed using reference TRBV7-2 and TRBJ1-5, is GAGVSQSPSNKVTEKGKDVELRCDPISGHTALYWYRQSLGQGLEFLIYFQGNSAPDKSGLPSDRFSAERTGGSVSTLTIQRTQQEDSAVYLCASSLIGGQPQHFGDGTRLSIL.